The text below deals with one T cell receptor (beta chain). Its antigen is still unknown. Moderate-to-severe activity, CAS ≥3, NOSPECS ≥4 and duration under 3 months were recorded for donors with ophthalmopathy. The PBMCs used were ones drawn from less than 12 ml of fresh peripheral blood. The data were obtained in a study of Graves' ophthalmopathy and Graves' hyperthyroidism. Study-wide points: Distinction of ophthalmopathy from stable hyperthyroidism by a 13-signature model reached nearly 90% sensitivity and about 80% specificity. The model's prediction of ophthalmopathy progression had about 70% sensitivity and roughly 72% specificity.

The germline gives CDR1 MNHEY, CDR2 SMNVEV (reference sequence). CDR3 length: 13 residues. Trimming removed 8 bases at V and 5 bases at J, with 16 bases between. From RNA, the CDR3 regions of TCR beta chains were amplified and sequenced. The first round was an RT-PCR with HTBI primers, and the second round was a multiplex PCR. TCRdb re-derived calls from the multiplex PCR reads in MiXCR, one entry per CDR3 protein. The sample holds 200,000 to 250,000 distinct CDR3 sequences, 20% to 25% seen once. V gene TRBV27 combines with J gene TRBJ2-7; D tentatively fits TRBD1 or TRBD2 (5 bases each). This TCR came from a woman aged 45-65 years with Graves' ophthalmopathy. The sample was peripheral blood. CDR3 DNA: TGTGCCAGCTGCCGTCAGGGAGCCCACGAGCAGTACTTC. This sequence encodes CASCRQGAHEQYF.